The T cell receptor beta chain described here comes from a study of beta chain features in type 1 diabetes (dated by TCRdb to the late 2010s). The study in broad terms: No differences in mean age, gender distribution, total cell number or subset yield were found between patients and healthy donors. A total of 107,917,701 sorted cells were examined across all samples, and RNA yield correlated strongly with the number of cells per subset. The study compared TCRB repertoires of sorted circulating CD4+ T cell subsets between recently diagnosed type 1 diabetes patients and matched healthy donors. Naive and central memory subsets were obtained from all 30 or so donors, but regulatory and stem cell-like memory subsets were isolated from only 8 patients and roughly eight healthy donors. Overall study results and their limits: Patients with type 1 diabetes made fewer insertions and deleted more nucleotides at VDJ recombination sites, implying thymic rearrangement abnormalities. Because small numbers of individuals were included in the HLA sub-analyses, any influence of HLA type on TCRB rearrangement was left unresolved. Because cDNA was sequenced instead of genomic DNA, activated cells with high expression could be over-represented, although the groups did not differ in activation or CD3 levels. Naive, central memory and regulatory TCRB repertoires appeared to be more similar among patients than among healthy donors. Shorter templates might have been favored by PCR, but patient and control samples were amplified and corrected together, so both groups would have been affected equally by any skew. A moderate but significant shortening of TCRB CDR3 length was observed in type 1 diabetes patients in all four CD4+ subsets.

Each donor gave one peripheral blood draw, averaging roughly 100 mL, which was collected into heparinised tubes. A BD FACSAria II was used to sort naive, central memory, regulatory and stem cell-like memory CD4+ T cells with a panel that included CD45RO, CCR7, CD25, CD127, CD95 and CD27. A purity above 98% was achieved for all sorted populations. PBMCs were isolated right away by Lymphoprep density gradient centrifugation and were stained directly, without culture. To minimize batch effects, samples were stained and sorted in pairs, one healthy donor with one patient per experiment. The entire isolated RNA was reverse transcribed using the High Capacity cDNA Reverse Transcription Kit, and thus expressed TCRB transcripts were sequenced. Deep immunoSEQ sequencing was performed on naive, central memory and regulatory T cell samples, with an average of roughly 4 million total reads per sample. Sorted cells were lysed in RLT buffer, and RNA was extracted using DNase-treated RNeasy Micro or Mini kits according to cell number. To prevent cross-contamination, every cell subset was processed on its own, while patient and healthy donor samples were processed together. The immunoSEQ multiplex PCR was used to amplify TCRB sequences from cDNA, generating 87-bp fragments that spanned the CDR3 region. Sequencing of the amplicons was done on the Illumina HiSeq platform. Per the source publication's procedure: PCR bias was corrected computationally using synthetic template baselines, and reads within Hamming distance 2 were collapsed, with unmergeable singletons discarded. Reads were aligned against IMGT to assign V, D and J genes, CDR3 length and insertions or deletions at six rearrangement sites. Within each subset, clonotype counts were normalized to sorted cell number, after which true diversity and Gini coefficients were computed with the tcR R package. Repertoire sharing was quantified using the overlap coefficient calculated on TCRB nucleotide sequences. As a proxy for the pre-selection repertoire, out-of-frame TCRB sequences from naive cells were analyzed. TCRdb's version of the immuneACCESS table is confined to in-frame rearrangements and falls short of the full clone set. An unresolved V gene accounts for under half of the shortfall where checked; the remainder is of unknown origin. The V and J calls and clone size come from that table; D and trimming were worked out from the DNA. Within this sample are roughly 330,000 clones, with roughly 14% of them counted one time only. The top ten constitute approximately 0.016% of the sample.

Only a few counts were recorded for this clone. This clone's antigen is unknown. Base qualities are not recorded, but no much larger clone differs from it by a single base. Reading the germline V gene gives CDR1 MDHEN and CDR2 SYDVKM. Trimming costs V 1 base and J 7 bases, and their ends lie 11 bases apart. The CDR3 contains 13 residues, cysteine and phenylalanine counted. CDR3 DNA is the only sequence kept; it has 39 bases, read in frame from the first base. The chain links TRBV28 with TRBJ2-7; the best D guess is TRBD1, with 5 bases matching. Sequences were obtained from naive CD4+ T cells from blood. The cell subset or site label here, explained by the study, means: true naive CD4+ T cells. The source of this sequence is a young woman with type 1 diabetes. The CDR3 corresponds to CASSLFLSGEQYF. Read as DNA, the sequence is TGTGCCAGCAGTTTATTCTTGTCAGGGGAGCAGTACTTC.